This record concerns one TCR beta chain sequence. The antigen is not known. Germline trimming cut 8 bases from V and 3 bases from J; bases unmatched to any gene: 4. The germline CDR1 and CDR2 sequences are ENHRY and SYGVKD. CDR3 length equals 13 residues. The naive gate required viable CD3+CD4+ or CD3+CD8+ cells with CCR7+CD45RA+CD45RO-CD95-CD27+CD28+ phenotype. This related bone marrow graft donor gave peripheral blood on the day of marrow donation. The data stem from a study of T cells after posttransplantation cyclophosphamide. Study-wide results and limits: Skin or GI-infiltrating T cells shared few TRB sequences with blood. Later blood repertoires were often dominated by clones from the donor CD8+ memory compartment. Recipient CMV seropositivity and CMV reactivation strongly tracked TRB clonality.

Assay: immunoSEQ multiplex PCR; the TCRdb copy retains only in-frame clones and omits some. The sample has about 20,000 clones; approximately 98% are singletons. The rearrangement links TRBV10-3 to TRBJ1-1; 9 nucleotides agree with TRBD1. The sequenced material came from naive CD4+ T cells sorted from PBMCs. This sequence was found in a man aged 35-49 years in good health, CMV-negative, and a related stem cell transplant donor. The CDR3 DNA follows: TGTGCCATCGGAAGACAGGGGGACACTGAAGCTTTCTTT. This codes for CAIGRQGDTEAFF.